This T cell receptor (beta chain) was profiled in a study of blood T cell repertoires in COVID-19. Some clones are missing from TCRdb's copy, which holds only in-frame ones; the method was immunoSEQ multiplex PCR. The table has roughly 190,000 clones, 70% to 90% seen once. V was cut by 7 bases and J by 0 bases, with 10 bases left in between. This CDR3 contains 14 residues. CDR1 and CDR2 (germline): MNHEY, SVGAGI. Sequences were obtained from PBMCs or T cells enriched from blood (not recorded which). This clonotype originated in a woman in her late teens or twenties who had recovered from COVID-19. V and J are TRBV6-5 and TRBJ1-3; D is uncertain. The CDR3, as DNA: TGTGCCAGCAATCCCGGTTCCTCTGGAAACACCATATATTTT. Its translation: CASNPGSSGNTIYF.